The 27 T cell receptor beta chains given below trace back to one sample, sequenced in a study of cytomegalovirus exposure and HLA in healthy donors. 13 Jbeta primers and 60 Vbeta primers were used for the PCR. Repertoires were generated with immunoSEQ multiplex PCR, while TCRdb's copy carries only in-frame clones and drops some. The sample includes 110,000 to 150,000 clones, over 75% of them seen just once. The specimen was PBMCs. These receptors originate from a female donor in good health and CMV-seronegative.

This chain links TRBV11-2 with TRBJ2-1; perhaps TRBD1 as D (6 bases). V was trimmed by 2 bases and J by 6 bases, leaving 11 bases between them. The CDR3 has 14 residues. Germline V gives CDR1 SGHAT, CDR2 FQNNGV. The CDR3 region has the DNA TGTGCCAGCAGCTTAACTTTGGGGGCCAATGAGCAGTTCTTC. Translation gives CASSLTLGANEQFF.

V is TRBV9 and J is TRBJ1-3, with 7 bases matching TRBD1. From germline, CDR1 is SGDLS and CDR2 YYNGEE. This CDR3 is 17 amino acids long. The V gene end was trimmed by 2 bases and the J gene end by 4 bases; junction bases not matched to a gene: 12. The CDR3 DNA reads TGTGCCAGCAGCGTCTTAAGGGGGCGCAGAGAGGGAAACACCATATATTTT. This translates into CASSVLRGRREGNTIYF. The variable domain in full, completed from reference TRBV9 and TRBJ1-3, reads DSGVTQTPKHLITATGQRVTLRCSPRSGDLSVYWYQQSLDQGLQFLIQYYNGEERAKGNILERFSAQQFPDLHSELNLSSLELGDSALYFCASSVLRGRREGNTIYFGEGSWLTVV.

J is TRBJ2-5 and V is TRBV29-1; 8 bases fit TRBD2. Germline CDR1 reads SQVTM; CDR2 reads ANQGSEA. V was pared by 4 bases and J by 13 bases, with 11 bases of the junction left unmatched. This CDR3 is built from 12 residues. The CDR3 DNA is TGCAGCGTTGTATCGGGAGGGCCCTCTCCGTACTTC. Its translation is CSVVSGGPSPYF.

V usage is TRBV30 and J usage is TRBJ1-2, with D possibly TRBD1 on 6 matching bases. The CDR3 extends over 12 amino acids. V was cut by 6 bases and J by 4 bases, with 12 bases left in between. CDR1 and CDR2 (germline): GTSNPN, SVGIG (reference sequence). As DNA, the CDR3 is TGTGCCTGCGAACAGGGCGCCTATGGCTACACCTTC. This encodes CACEQGAYGYTF.

The V gene is TRBV4-1, the J gene TRBJ1-3; D is undetermined. CDR1 is MGHRA, CDR2 YSYEKL, per germline. V was pared by 2 bases and J by 4 bases, with 9 bases between. CDR3 length: 14 residues. CDR3 sequence (DNA): TGCGCCAGCAGCCAACCCACCAGAGGAAACACCATATATTTT. Translated: CASSQPTRGNTIYF.

This chain joins TRBV29-1 and TRBJ1-3, with TRBD1 identical over 8 bases. The J segment lost 4 bases and the V segment lost 5 bases, leaving 4 bases of the junction unmatched. This CDR3 spans 13 amino acids. Germline CDR1 reads SQVTM; CDR2 reads ANQGSEA. Here the CDR3 DNA reads TGCAGCGTTAAGACAGGGGCCGGAAACACCATATATTTT. This gives the protein CSVKTGAGNTIYF.

The chain has TRBV27 and TRBJ2-1; D possibly corresponds to TRBD2 (5 bases). CDR3 size: 13 residues. CDR1 is MNHEY, CDR2 SMNVEV, per germline (reference sequence). Trimming cost V 1 base and J 8 bases, with 9 bases left between them. The CDR3 region has the DNA TGTGCCAGCAGTTTATTGGACTTGGATGAGCAGTTCTTC. Translation gives CASSLLDLDEQFF.

This chain uses TRBV4-1 with TRBJ1-2, with a weak D call TRBD1 (6 bases). Germline V lookup: CDR1 MGHRA, CDR2 YSYEKL. With 3 bases removed from V and 1 base from J, the gap between germline ends came to 12 bases. The CDR3 is made up of 15 amino acids. This CDR3 reads CASSHQQGNNYGYTF. CDR3 in DNA: TGCGCCAGCAGCCACCAACAGGGAAATAACTATGGCTACACCTTC.

Only a few counts were recorded for this clone. The V gene is TRBV10-3, the J gene TRBJ2-7, with 8 bases fitting TRBD2. Germline V gives CDR1 ENHRY, CDR2 SYGVKD. Trimming took 6 bases from V and 3 from J; bases not matched to a gene: 7. The CDR3 is 14 amino acids. The CDR3 protein is CAIRYTAGDYEQYF. DNA for the CDR3: TGTGCCATCAGGTACACAGCGGGAGACTACGAGCAGTACTTC.

V gene TRBV6-5 combines with J gene TRBJ1-5, with D possibly matching TRBD1 (6 bases). From germline, CDR1 is MNHEY and CDR2 SVGAGI. The CDR3 covers 13 residues. The germline V and J ends were trimmed by 2 bases and 5 bases, with 7 bases remaining between them. CDR3 region: CASSYRTDQPQHF. CDR3 DNA: TGTGCCAGCAGTTACAGGACAGATCAGCCCCAGCATTTT.

This rearrangement joins TRBV4-1 to TRBJ2-1; D may be TRBD2 (5 bases). The CDR3 contains 15 residues. CDR1 and CDR2 (germline): MGHRA, YSYEKL. V was shortened by 1 base and J by 8 bases, with 15 bases between the two germline ends. CDR3 loop: CASSQGTGSSDEQFF. The CDR3, as DNA: TGCGCCAGCAGCCAAGGAACGGGGAGTTCGGATGAGCAGTTCTTC.

The V and J genes are TRBV28 and TRBJ1-1, with 7 positions matching TRBD1. The CDR3 sequence is 13 residues long. CDR1 and CDR2 from the germline V gene are MDHEN and SYDVKM. V lost 5 bases to trimming and J lost 5 bases; unmatched junction nucleotides: 5. The CDR3 nucleotides are TGTGCCAGCAGTACAGGGGCTCAAACTGAAGCTTTCTTT. This gives the protein CASSTGAQTEAFF.

V usage is TRBV27 and J usage is TRBJ1-5; 7 bases are a match to TRBD1. CDR1 MNHEY and CDR2 SMNVEV come from the germline V gene (reference sequence). The J segment lost 10 bases and the V segment lost 3 bases, leaving 18 bases of the junction unmatched. The CDR3 totals 17 residues. CDR3 protein: CASSFKPPGTVITPQHF. The CDR3 DNA reads TGTGCCAGCAGTTTCAAGCCGCCCGGGACAGTAATTACACCCCAGCATTTT.

J is TRBJ2-3 and V is TRBV27; 12 nucleotides align to TRBD2. The CDR3 extends over 16 amino acids. Unmatched junction bases numbered 3, after V lost 2 bases and J lost 3 bases. Germline values: CDR1 MNHEY, CDR2 SMNVEV (reference sequence). For the CDR3, the DNA is TGTGCCAGCAGTTTAATCGGACTAGCGGGAACAGATACGCAGTATTTT. Residues: CASSLIGLAGTDTQYF.

This chain links TRBV11-3 with TRBJ2-2; the match to TRBD1 covers 7 bases. The CDR3 consists of 14 residues. V shed 5 bases and J 4 bases; nucleotides not matched to a gene: 4. Germline V CDR1 and CDR2: SGHNT, YENEEA. This chain's CDR3 is CASSPQGTTGELFF. The DNA of the CDR3 is TGTGCCAGCAGCCCACAGGGGACCACCGGGGAGCTGTTTTTT.

This chain links TRBV28 with TRBJ1-1; D possibly corresponds to TRBD1 (5 bases). CDR3 length: 13 residues. CDR1 is MDHEN, CDR2 SYDVKM, per germline. V shed 6 bases and J shed 0 bases, with 8 bases lying between them. CDR3 nucleotides: TGTGCCAGCAGCGGGGGGGTGAACACTGAAGCTTTCTTT. Its protein product is CASSGGVNTEAFF.

This sequence joins TRBV6-6 and TRBJ2-7; 10 bases are a match to TRBD2. J was trimmed by 0 bases and V by 7 bases; bases with no gene match: 6. In germline, CDR1 is MNHNY, CDR2 SVGAGI (reference sequence). CDR3 size: 15 residues. DNA for the CDR3: TGTGCCAGCACCCTGGGACTAGCGACCTCCTACGAGCAGTACTTC. As protein: CASTLGLATSYEQYF.

V is TRBV7-9 and J is TRBJ1-1; D not resolved. Germline loops: CDR1 SEHNR, CDR2 FQNEAQ (reference sequence). With 1 base removed from V and 7 bases from J, the gap between germline ends came to 16 bases. This CDR3 is 15 amino acids long. Here the CDR3 DNA reads TGTGCCAGCAGCTTAGGGACTGGAAAGATCGGTGAAGCTTTCTTT. Amino acid sequence: CASSLGTGKIGEAFF.

The chain recombines TRBV13 with TRBJ1-2; no firm D call. The germline V and J ends were trimmed by 5 bases and 4 bases, with 14 bases remaining between them. The CDR3 contains 14 residues. Germline V gives CDR1 PRHDT, CDR2 FYEKMQ (reference sequence). CDR3 region: CASSPGLKSYGYTF. In nucleotides, the CDR3 is TGTGCCAGCAGCCCCGGGTTAAAGAGCTATGGCTACACCTTC.

This chain joins TRBV9 and TRBJ2-7; 10 bases are shared with TRBD2. This CDR3 spans 15 amino acids. Germline V gives CDR1 SGDLS, CDR2 YYNGEE. After removal of 0 bases from V and 3 bases from J, the junction contained 3 bases not matched to a gene. The CDR3 coding sequence is TGTGCCAGCAGCGTAGCAGCGGGAGGGAACTACGAGCAGTACTTC. Translating gives CASSVAAGGNYEQYF.

CDR3: CASSPLPGQGRDTQYF. Written as DNA, the CDR3 is TGTGCCAGCAGCCCCCTACCGGGACAGGGAAGAGATACGCAGTATTTT. V is TRBV28 and J is TRBJ2-3; TRBD1 matches at 9 bases. This CDR3 spans 16 amino acids. V shed 6 bases, J shed 5 bases, and the junction held 12 bases outside the gene matches. The germline V gene has CDR1 MDHEN and CDR2 SYDVKM.

The V call is TRBV27, the J call TRBJ1-2; D might be TRBD1 (5 bases). Germline V gene sequence: CDR1 MNHEY, CDR2 SMNVEV (reference sequence). The V end lost 3 bases, the J end lost 4 bases, and 15 bases lay between the germline ends. The CDR3 extends over 15 amino acids. The chain's CDR3 is CASSFGGPGGYGYTF. The CDR3 DNA reads as TGTGCCAGCAGTTTTGGCGGGCCCGGGGGCTATGGCTACACCTTC.

The table lists this clone with a count of one. The chain joins TRBV19 to TRBJ2-7; 7 nucleotides agree with TRBD2. Germline V gene data show CDR1 as LNHDA and CDR2 as SQIVND (reference sequence). There are 15 residues in the CDR3. The trim removed 3 bases at V and 0 bases at J, leaving 5 bases unmatched. Here the CDR3 reads CASSIYGRSSYEQYF. CDR3 nucleotides: TGTGCCAGTAGTATTTACGGGAGGAGCTCCTACGAGCAGTACTTC.

The chain carries TRBV7-9 and TRBJ2-5, with D uncertain. This CDR3 spans 12 amino acids. The ends were cut back, 3 bases at V and 5 bases at J, with 7 bases in the middle. Germline V lookup: CDR1 SEHNR, CDR2 FQNEAQ (reference sequence). DNA for the CDR3: TGTGCCAGCAGCTTTATTAGCGAGACCCAGTACTTC. As protein: CASSFISETQYF.

The V and J genes are TRBV5-1 and TRBJ2-7; 7 bases align to TRBD2. Per germline, CDR1 SGHRS and CDR2 YFSETQ. V lost 0 bases to trimming and J lost 6 bases; unmatched junction nucleotides: 6. The CDR3 covers 14 residues. The CDR3 reads CASSLGGGSGEQYF. Written as DNA, the CDR3 is TGCGCCAGCAGCTTGGGCGGGGGATCGGGCGAGCAGTACTTC.

CDR3 sequence: CASSLRDSPYYEQYF. The CDR3 DNA follows: TGTGCCAGCAGCTTAAGGGACAGTCCCTACTACGAGCAGTACTTC. V gene TRBV7-9 combines with J gene TRBJ2-7; 7 bases line up with TRBD1. V lost 2 bases to trimming and J lost 3 bases; unmatched junction nucleotides: 7. Germline values: CDR1 SEHNR, CDR2 FQNEAQ (reference sequence). This CDR3 comprises 15 residues.

The V call is TRBV5-1, the J call TRBJ1-2; D unresolved. V was pared by 4 bases and J by 4 bases, with 14 bases between. The CDR3 consists of 14 residues. Germline CDR1 is SGHRS and CDR2 is YFSETQ. CDR3 amino acids: CASSREGSLYGYTF. For the CDR3, the DNA is TGCGCCAGCAGCCGAGAAGGGAGCCTCTATGGCTACACCTTC. Supplemented by reference TRBV5-1 and TRBJ1-2, the full variable domain reads KAGVTQTPRYLIKTRGQQVTLSCSPISGHRSVSWYQQTPGQGLQFLFEYFSETQRNKGNFPGRFSGRQFSNSRSEMNVSTLELGDSALYLCASSREGSLYGYTFGSGTRLTVV.